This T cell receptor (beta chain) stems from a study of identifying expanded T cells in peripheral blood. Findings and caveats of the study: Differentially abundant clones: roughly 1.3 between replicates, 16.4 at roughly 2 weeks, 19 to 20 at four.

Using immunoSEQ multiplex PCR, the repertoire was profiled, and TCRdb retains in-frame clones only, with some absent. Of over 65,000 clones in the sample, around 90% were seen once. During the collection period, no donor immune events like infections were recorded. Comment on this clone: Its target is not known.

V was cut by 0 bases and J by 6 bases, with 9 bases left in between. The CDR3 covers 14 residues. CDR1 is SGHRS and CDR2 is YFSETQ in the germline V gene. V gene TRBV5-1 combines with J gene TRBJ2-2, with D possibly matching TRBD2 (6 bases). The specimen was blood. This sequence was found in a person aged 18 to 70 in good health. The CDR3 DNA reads TGCGCCAGCAGCTTGGCAGGAGGGGCCGGGGAGCTGTTTTTT. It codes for CASSLAGGAGELFF. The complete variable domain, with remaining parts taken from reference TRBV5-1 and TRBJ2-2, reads KAGVTQTPRYLIKTRGQQVTLSCSPISGHRSVSWYQQTPGQGLQFLFEYFSETQRNKGNFPGRFSGRQFSNSRSEMNVSTLELGDSALYLCASSLAGGAGELFFGEGSRLTVL.